The table lists the clone carrying this T cell receptor beta chain with a few counts. The data belong to a study of spatial heterogeneity in lung cancer. Study context: In raw reads, more than nine appearances on average were recorded for each unique TCR and UMI combination.

TCRdb re-called the 5' RACE reads through MiXCR, storing one row per CDR3 protein. The sample includes 40,000 to 50,000 distinct CDR3 sequences, about an eighth of them seen just once. Germline V lookup: CDR1 ENHRY, CDR2 SYGVKD. This CDR3 spans 17 amino acids. V trimming: 0 bases; J trimming: 3 bases; junction bases outside the gene matches: 7. The time point: sample taken at primary tumor resection. Whole RNA came from tumor, nontumor lung or frozen PBMC and was sequenced without being sorted. This TCR was recovered from a male donor with early-stage non-small cell lung cancer. The sequences come from PBMCs, collected at surgery. The chain recombines TRBV10-3 with TRBJ2-7; 11 bases agree with TRBD2. CDR3 bases: TGTGCCATCAGTGAGTCAGCCACTAGCGGGAGTCTCTACGAGCAGTACTTC. Translating it yields CAISESATSGSLYEQYF.